A single sample gave rise to the 26 T cell receptor beta chains below, sequenced in a study of T cells in Graves' hyperthyroidism and ophthalmopathy. Authors of the study amplified TCR beta CDR3 regions from RNA transcripts. In the first-round RT-PCR of the TCR CDR3, the HTBI primer set was used. TCRdb itself ran the multiplex PCR reads through MiXCR, one entry per CDR3 protein. In the table there are around 300,000 distinct CDR3 sequences, roughly 13% of which are singletons. The material sequenced was blood. The receptor source for this set is a woman aged 25 to 39 with Graves' hyperthyroidism that later progressed to Graves' ophthalmopathy.

The table lists this clonotype with many counts. The rearrangement links TRBV13 to TRBJ2-1; D is unclear. Per the germline V gene, CDR1 is PRHDT and CDR2 is FYEKMQ (reference sequence). The CDR3 contains 13 residues. Trimming shortened V by 5 bases and J by 8 bases, and 13 bases separated the two germline ends. For the CDR3, the DNA is TGTGCCAGCAGCGGTCAGAGGACCGATGAGCAGTTCTTC. It translates to CASSGQRTDEQFF.

This clonotype showed up many times. The J gene is TRBJ2-3, the V gene TRBV6-2 or TRBV6-3; 14 bases are a match to TRBD2. The V and J ends lost 5 bases and 3 bases, in that order; junction bases with no gene match: 1. CDR3 length equals 15 residues. The V gene's germline CDR1 is MNHEY and CDR2 SVGEGT. The CDR3 here is CASSRLAGGTDTQYF. The CDR3 DNA reads as TGTGCCAGCAGTCGACTAGCGGGAGGGACAGATACGCAGTATTTT.

This clonotype showed up many times. CDR3 bases: TGTGCCAGCAGCCCGGTCTTCTCCTACAATGAGCAGTTCTTC. As protein: CASSPVFSYNEQFF. The J gene is TRBJ2-1, the V gene TRBV7-9; D not certain. Germline lookup yields CDR1 SEHNR and CDR2 FQNEAQ (reference sequence). The ends were cut back, 5 bases at V and 0 bases at J, with 8 bases in the middle. The CDR3 is made up of 14 amino acids.

This clonotype was observed at least ten times. Its ends do not fully match the called genes, so a read error is possible. V usage is TRBV12-5 and J usage is TRBJ2-2, with a tentative D call TRBD1 (5 bases). The length of the CDR3 is 15 residues. CDR1 is LGHNT, CDR2 FRNRAP, per germline. In DNA form, the CDR3 reads TGTGCTAGTGGCTTGGCAGGACAGAACACCGGGGAGCTGTTTTTT. Translation gives CASGLAGQNTGELFF.

This clonotype was counted at least ten times. The chain has TRBV5-6 and TRBJ1-1, with D unresolved. Germline CDR1 reads SGHDT; CDR2 reads YYEEEE. CDR3 length: 14 residues. Trimming left V 2 bases short and J 5 bases short, with 13 bases between. CDR3 loop: CASSFVLGTTEAFF. The CDR3 nucleotides read TGTGCCAGCAGCTTTGTTCTTGGCACGACTGAAGCTTTCTTT. Combining the CDR3 with reference TRBV5-6 and TRBJ1-1 gives the whole variable domain DAGVTQSPTHLIKTRGQQVTLRCSPKSGHDTVSWYQQALGQGPQFIFQYYEEEERQRGNFPDRFSGHQFPNYSSELNVNALLLGDSALYLCASSFVLGTTEAFFGQGTRLTVV.

The J gene is TRBJ2-5, the V gene TRBV12-3 or TRBV12-4; 14 bases align to TRBD2. V shed 5 bases, J shed 2 bases, and the junction held 1 base outside the gene matches. The CDR3 totals 15 residues. The chain's CDR3 is CASSRTSGGQETQYF. The CDR3 coding sequence is TGTGCCAGCAGTCGGACTAGCGGGGGGCAAGAGACCCAGTACTTC.

CDR3 in DNA: TGTGCCAGCAGCTCGTCCTCAGCGGGAGGGCCGCATGAGCAGTTCTTC. Its protein is CASSSSSAGGPHEQFF. The rearrangement uses TRBV7-9 and TRBJ2-1; 10 bases fit TRBD2. Germline V lookup: CDR1 SEHNR, CDR2 FQNEAQ (reference sequence). Losses at the gene ends were 4 bases for V and 8 bases for J; bases not matched to a gene: 11. The CDR3 consists of 16 residues.

In this sample, this clonotype turned up many times. V usage is TRBV6-1 and J usage is TRBJ2-7, with D perhaps TRBD1 or TRBD2 (5 bases each). The germline CDR1 and CDR2 sequences are MNHNS and SASEGT. CDR3 length: 16 amino acids. V was shortened by 5 bases and J by 4 bases, with 21 bases between the two germline ends. The CDR3 region is CASSFKSNGAYYEQYF. The CDR3 nucleotides read TGTGCCAGCAGTTTCAAGTCTAACGGGGCTTATTACGAGCAGTACTTC.

This clonotype was found many times. The chain has TRBV2 and TRBJ2-7; D is undetermined. The germline V gene has CDR1 SNHLY and CDR2 FYNNEI. V was clipped by 7 bases and J by 0 bases, with 13 bases between them. The CDR3 length is 14 residues. CDR3 DNA sequence: TGTGCCAGCATCAGACCCCAAATCTCCTACGAGCAGTACTTC. This translates into CASIRPQISYEQYF.

This clonotype showed up many times. This sequence joins TRBV7-2 and TRBJ2-3; maybe TRBD2 (7 bases). The CDR3 contains 14 residues. V was cut by 2 bases and J by 4 bases, with 10 bases left in between. CDR1 and CDR2 (germline): SGHTA, FQGNSA. The CDR3 region has the DNA TGTGCCAGCAGCTTAAGGGGGGGTCCAGATACGCAGTATTTT. Translating it yields CASSLRGGPDTQYF. The whole variable domain, remainder taken from reference TRBV7-2 and TRBJ2-3, is GAGVSQSPSNKVTEKGKDVELRCDPISGHTALYWYRQSLGQGLEFLIYFQGNSAPDKSGLPSDRFSAERTGGSVSTLTIQRTQQEDSAVYLCASSLRGGPDTQYFGPGTRLTVL.

The chain uses TRBV7-2 and TRBJ2-7; the D call may be TRBD1 or TRBD2 (6 bases each). Germline V gene lookup returns CDR1 SGHTA and CDR2 FQGNSA. The V end lost 5 bases, the J end lost 6 bases, and 23 bases lay between the germline ends. The CDR3 sequence is 16 residues long. CDR3 protein: CASSRGIPGAGGEQYF. CDR3 DNA sequence: TGTGCCAGCAGCCGCGGAATACCGGGGGCAGGAGGCGAGCAGTACTTC. The variable domain in full, with the rest retrieved from reference TRBV7-2 and TRBJ2-7, is GAGVSQSPSNKVTEKGKDVELRCDPISGHTALYWYRQSLGQGLEFLIYFQGNSAPDKSGLPSDRFSAERTGGSVSTLTIQRTQQEDSAVYLCASSRGIPGAGGEQYFGPGTRLTVT.

This clonotype was observed many times. The V gene is TRBV4-3, the J gene TRBJ2-3; D is ambiguous. Germline V lookup: CDR1 LGHNA, CDR2 YSLEER. The CDR3 totals 12 residues. Trimming cost V 2 bases and J 4 bases, with 4 bases left between them. The CDR3 coding sequence is TGCGCCAGCAGCCAATCGGCAGATACGCAGTATTTT. Translation: CASSQSADTQYF.

Concerning this clonotype: A single base separates this from a much larger clone, so it may be a read error. The chain uses TRBV3-1 and TRBJ2-7, with 8 bases that match TRBD2. The length of the CDR3 is 15 residues. J gave up 8 bases and V 5 bases, and 14 bases lay outside the gene matches. Germline V lookup: CDR1 LGHDT, CDR2 YNNKEL (reference sequence). CDR3: CASSARAAGDSKQYF. Written as DNA, the CDR3 is TGTGCCAGCAGCGCGAGGGCAGCGGGAGACAGCAAGCAGTACTTC.

This clonotype turned up a few times. The CDR3: CASSGDTGLAGVREQYF. CDR3 coding DNA: TGTGCCAGCAGCGGGGATACTGGACTAGCGGGAGTTCGGGAGCAGTACTTC. V usage is TRBV5-4 and J usage is TRBJ2-7, with 13 bases matching TRBD2. The junction had 14 bases not matched to a gene; V was cut back by 4 bases and J by 7 bases. In germline, CDR1 is SGHNT, CDR2 YYREEE (reference sequence). The CDR3 consists of 17 residues.

This clonotype was recorded at least ten times. This rearrangement joins TRBV6-2 or TRBV6-3 to TRBJ2-1, with D perhaps matching TRBD1 (6 bases). Germline CDR1 MNHEY, CDR2 SVGEGT. This CDR3 spans 15 amino acids. V lost 5 bases and J lost 8, with 19 bases in between. The CDR3 protein is CASSQPPNGGDEQFF. CDR3 nucleotides: TGTGCCAGCAGTCAACCTCCAAATGGGGGCGATGAGCAGTTCTTC.

This clonotype was seen many times. The chain couples TRBV7-9 to TRBJ2-4; D may correspond to TRBD1 or TRBD2 (6 bases each). V gave up 5 bases and J gave up 0 bases, with 23 bases separating them. CDR1 and CDR2 from the germline V gene are SEHNR and FQNEAQ (reference sequence). The CDR3 extends over 19 amino acids. The CDR3 loop reads CASSEGGRGSAEAKNIQYF. The CDR3 nucleotides read TGTGCCAGCAGCGAGGGGGGACGAGGATCGGCCGAAGCCAAAAACATTCAGTACTTC.

This clonotype appeared a few times. The rearrangement uses TRBV12-3 or TRBV12-4 and TRBJ1-3; 7 nucleotides match TRBD1. V shed 4 bases and J 2 bases; nucleotides not matched to a gene: 8. The CDR3 has 16 amino acids. The CDR3 DNA sequence: TGTGCCAGCAGTTACCCCACAGGGGCGACTGGAAACACCATATATTTT. Its protein is CASSYPTGATGNTIYF.

The table lists this clonotype with many counts. The chain carries TRBV27 and TRBJ2-5, with D perhaps TRBD1 (5 bases). Germline V CDR1 and CDR2: MNHEY, SMNVEV (reference sequence). CDR3 length: 12 amino acids. Trimming removed 5 bases at V and 4 bases at J, with 8 bases between. CDR3 DNA: TGTGCCAGCAGTGTCACAGGAGAGACCCAGTACTTC. Its protein is CASSVTGETQYF.

This clonotype was found many times. The genes are TRBV5-1 and TRBJ2-7, with D perhaps TRBD1 or TRBD2 (6 bases each). The CDR3 is 14 residues long. Germline CDR1 is SGHRS and CDR2 is YFSETQ. The V gene lost 5 bases and the J gene lost 3 bases, with 15 bases spanning the gap. The CDR3: CASRQQGGSYEQYF. The CDR3 DNA is TGCGCCAGCAGGCAACAGGGAGGAAGCTACGAGCAGTACTTC.

Concerning this clonotype: A read error may explain this, as a much larger clone is one base away. This chain's CDR3 is CSVVAEYYEQYF. The CDR3 nucleotides read TGCAGCGTTGTAGCGGAGTACTACGAGCAGTACTTC. The chain combines TRBV29-1 with TRBJ2-7; a possible D gene is TRBD2 (6 bases). V was trimmed by 4 bases and J by 3 bases, leaving 10 bases between them. The CDR3 runs 12 residues. The V gene's germline CDR1 is SQVTM and CDR2 ANQGSEA.

This clonotype has a handful of counts. The chain recombines TRBV19 with TRBJ1-1, with a possible D match to TRBD1 (5 bases). Germline CDR1 reads LNHDA; CDR2 reads SQIVND (reference sequence). CDR3 size: 15 residues. V lost 7 bases, J lost 4 bases, and 19 bases lay in between. The CDR3 loop reads CASNLGDAFGTEAFF. The CDR3 DNA reads as TGTGCCAGTAATTTGGGGGATGCATTTGGCACTGAAGCTTTCTTT.

The CDR3 spells CASSATSGPGELFF. The DNA of the CDR3 is TGTGCCAGCAGTGCTACATCTGGCCCCGGGGAGCTGTTTTTT. The rearrangement joins TRBV6-1 to TRBJ2-2, with D hard to call. With 4 bases removed from V and 6 bases from J, the gap between germline ends came to 12 bases. The germline CDR1 and CDR2 sequences are MNHNS and SASEGT. This CDR3 spans 14 amino acids.

This clonotype was observed many times. This rearrangement joins TRBV19 to TRBJ2-5, with TRBD1 matching over 7 bases. CDR1 is LNHDA, CDR2 SQIVND, per germline (reference sequence). This CDR3 is built from 18 residues. V trimming: 1 base; J trimming: 2 bases; junction bases outside the gene matches: 13. CDR3 nucleotide sequence: TGTGCCAGTAGTATAGGCGGCAGGGGGTTAACAGGACAAGAGACCCAGTACTTC. Translation: CASSIGGRGLTGQETQYF.

Many counts were recorded for this clonotype. The V and J genes are TRBV28 and TRBJ1-2; TRBD1 might be the D (5 bases). The germline gives CDR1 MDHEN, CDR2 SYDVKM. The CDR3 covers 15 residues. V lost 5 bases and J 0 bases, leaving 13 bases between the germline ends. CDR3 sequence: CASSNFGTANYGYTF. CDR3 nucleotide sequence: TGTGCCAGCAGTAACTTTGGGACGGCTAACTATGGCTACACCTTC.

The V gene is TRBV6-1, the J gene TRBJ2-2; perhaps TRBD1 as D (5 bases). Germline CDR1 MNHNS, CDR2 SASEGT. Trimming left V 6 bases short and J 1 base short, with 9 bases between. The length of the CDR3 is 14 residues. The CDR3 here is CASRRQRNTGELFF. Written as DNA, the CDR3 is TGTGCCAGCAGACGACAGAGGAACACCGGGGAGCTGTTTTTT.

In this sample, this clonotype turned up many times. The gene calls are TRBV28 and TRBJ2-1, with a possible D match to TRBD2 (6 bases). Trimming stripped 6 bases from V and 5 bases from J, with 11 bases between. Germline V gene sequence: CDR1 MDHEN, CDR2 SYDVKM. This CDR3 is 13 amino acids long. The DNA for the CDR3 is TGTGCCAGCAGGAAGCGGGTGGACAATGAGCAGTTCTTC. Its translation: CASRKRVDNEQFF.